This TCR beta chain was identified in a study of identical twins. TCRdb independently ran MiXCR on the 5' RACE reads; one entry per CDR3 protein. The table records around 530,000 distinct CDR3 sequences, roughly 15% of them present only once. This clonotype turned up a few times. Its antigen is not identified. Broader study findings: Because invariant MAIT and iNKT cells could be present, zero-insertion analyses could be partly confounded. Models, which agreed with sharing between unrelated individuals, nonetheless underestimated the out-of-frame TCR alpha sharing seen in monozygotic twins.

The V end lost 6 bases, the J end lost 2 bases, and 14 bases lay between the germline ends. Germline values: CDR1 MNHNS, CDR2 SASEGT. This CDR3 comprises 14 residues. These data were also reused for a study on yellow fever vaccine responses in identical twins.

This clonotype was obtained from a woman between 18 and 29 years old in good health. The material sequenced was CD4+ T cells sorted from blood. The chain couples TRBV6-1 to TRBJ2-7; D is uncertain. CDR3 DNA: TGTGCCAGCAGACCCCTCGACCGTCCCTACGAGCAGTACTTC. Translating it yields CASRPLDRPYEQYF.